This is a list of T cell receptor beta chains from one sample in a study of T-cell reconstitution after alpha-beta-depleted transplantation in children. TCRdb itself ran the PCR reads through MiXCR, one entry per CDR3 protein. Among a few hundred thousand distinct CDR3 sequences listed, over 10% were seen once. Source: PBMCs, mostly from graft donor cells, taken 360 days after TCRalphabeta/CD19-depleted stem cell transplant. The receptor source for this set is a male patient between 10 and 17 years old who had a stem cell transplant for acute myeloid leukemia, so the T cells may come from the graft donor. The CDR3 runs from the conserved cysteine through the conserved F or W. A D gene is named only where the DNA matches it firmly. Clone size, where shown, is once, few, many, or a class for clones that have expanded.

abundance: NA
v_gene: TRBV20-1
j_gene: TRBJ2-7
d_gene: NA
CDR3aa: CSASGPILTRPYEQYF
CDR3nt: TGCAGTGCTTCGGGACCCATCCTAACGAGACCCTACGAGCAGTACTTC

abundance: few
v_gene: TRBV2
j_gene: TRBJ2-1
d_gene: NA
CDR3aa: CASSERVLASYNEQFF
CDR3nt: TGTGCCAGCAGTGAACGGGTTCTAGCGTCGTACAATGAGCAGTTCTTC

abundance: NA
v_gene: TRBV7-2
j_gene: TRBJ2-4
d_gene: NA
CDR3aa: CASSFRVIDKNIQYF
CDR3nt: TGTGCCAGCAGCTTTAGGGTAATAGACAAAAACATTCAGTACTTC

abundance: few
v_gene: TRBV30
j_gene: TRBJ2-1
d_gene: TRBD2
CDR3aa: CAWSGGSSYNEQFF
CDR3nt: TGTGCCTGGAGCGGGGGGAGCTCCTACAATGAGCAGTTCTTC

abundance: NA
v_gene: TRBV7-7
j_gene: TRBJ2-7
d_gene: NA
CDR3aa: CASSFRVKRPYEQYF
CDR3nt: TGTGCTAGCAGCTTCAGAGTAAAACGGCCCTACGAGCAGTACTTC

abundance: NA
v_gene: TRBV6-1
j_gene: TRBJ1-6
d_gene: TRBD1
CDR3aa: CASRKGQRDSPLHF
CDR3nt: TGTGCCAGCAGGAAGGGACAGCGAGATTCACCCCTCCACTTT

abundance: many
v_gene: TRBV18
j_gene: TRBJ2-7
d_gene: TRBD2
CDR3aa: CASSSLAGAAGEQYF
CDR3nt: TGTGCCAGCTCGAGCCTAGCGGGAGCCGCTGGAGAGCAGTACTTC

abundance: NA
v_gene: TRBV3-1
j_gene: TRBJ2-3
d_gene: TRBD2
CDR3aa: CASSQVAGGPSDTQYF
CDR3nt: TGTGCCAGCAGCCAAGTAGCGGGAGGGCCGTCAGATACGCAGTATTTT

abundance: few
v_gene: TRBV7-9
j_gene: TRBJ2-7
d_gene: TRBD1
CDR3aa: CASSQDGTGIIYEQYF
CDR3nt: TGTGCCAGCTCACAAGACGGGACAGGGATTATATACGAGCAGTACTTC

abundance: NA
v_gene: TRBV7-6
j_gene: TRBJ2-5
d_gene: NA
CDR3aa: CASTLLGGDETQYF
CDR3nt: TGTGCCAGCACCTTGCTGGGGGGCGATGAGACCCAGTACTTC

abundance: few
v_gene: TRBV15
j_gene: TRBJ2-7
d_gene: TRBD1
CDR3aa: CATSRDRRYEQYF
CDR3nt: TGTGCCACCAGCAGGGACAGGCGCTACGAGCAGTACTTC

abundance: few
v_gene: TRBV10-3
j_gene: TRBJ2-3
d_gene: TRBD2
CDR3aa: CAINPSTSDTDTQYF
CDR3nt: TGTGCCATCAATCCGTCGACTAGCGACACAGATACGCAGTATTTT

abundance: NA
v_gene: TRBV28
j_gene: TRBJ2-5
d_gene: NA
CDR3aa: CASSPGVTQYF
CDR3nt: TGTGCCAGCAGTCCCGGCGTGACCCAGTACTTC

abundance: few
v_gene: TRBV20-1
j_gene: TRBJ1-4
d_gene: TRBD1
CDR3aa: CSAMTGGFEKLFF
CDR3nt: TGCAGTGCTATGACAGGGGGCTTTGAAAAACTGTTTTTT

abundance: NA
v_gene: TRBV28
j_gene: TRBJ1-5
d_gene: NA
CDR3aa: CASSLFTGSEIYSNQPQHF
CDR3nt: TGTGCCAGCAGTTTATTTACGGGGTCAGAGATATATAGCAATCAGCCCCAGCATTTT

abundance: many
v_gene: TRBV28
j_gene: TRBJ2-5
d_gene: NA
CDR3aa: CATAGAVGETQYF
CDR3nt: TGTGCCACCGCAGGGGCCGTGGGGGAGACCCAGTACTTC

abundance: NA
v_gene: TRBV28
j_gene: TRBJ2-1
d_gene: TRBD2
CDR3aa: CASSLAGGQFF
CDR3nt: TGTGCCAGCAGTTTAGCGGGAGGGCAGTTCTTC

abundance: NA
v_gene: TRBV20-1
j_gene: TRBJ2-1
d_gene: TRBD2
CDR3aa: CSAAPGLAGYNEQFF
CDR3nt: TGCAGTGCAGCCCCGGGACTAGCGGGGTACAATGAGCAGTTCTTC

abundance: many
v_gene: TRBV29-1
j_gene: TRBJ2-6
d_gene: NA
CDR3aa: CSVADSFFSTGANVLTF
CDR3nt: TGCAGCGTTGCCGACAGTTTCTTCTCCACTGGGGCCAACGTCCTGACTTTC

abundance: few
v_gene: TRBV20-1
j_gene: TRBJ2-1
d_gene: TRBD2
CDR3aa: CSASLTSGRYNEQFF
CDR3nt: TGCAGTGCTAGCCTGACTAGCGGGAGATACAATGAGCAGTTCTTC

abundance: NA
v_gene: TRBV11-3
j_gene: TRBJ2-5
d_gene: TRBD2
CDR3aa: CASSLGPTGLAGEGGAQETQYF
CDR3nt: TGTGCCAGCAGCTTAGGCCCCACGGGACTAGCGGGAGAAGGAGGGGCCCAAGAGACCCAGTACTTC

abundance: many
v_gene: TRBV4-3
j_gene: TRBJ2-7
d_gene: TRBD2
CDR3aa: CASSQTSFSVYEQYF
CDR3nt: TGCGCCAGCAGTCAGACTAGCTTCTCTGTCTACGAGCAGTACTTC

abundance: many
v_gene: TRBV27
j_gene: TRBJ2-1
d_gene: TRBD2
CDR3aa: CASSLEGLAGNEQFF
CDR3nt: TGTGCCAGCAGTCTAGAGGGACTAGCTGGGAATGAGCAGTTCTTC

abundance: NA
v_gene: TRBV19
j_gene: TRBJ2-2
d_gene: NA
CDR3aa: CASSMLREARGTGELFF
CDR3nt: TGTGCCAGTAGTATGCTTCGGGAGGCCAGGGGCACCGGGGAGCTGTTTTTT

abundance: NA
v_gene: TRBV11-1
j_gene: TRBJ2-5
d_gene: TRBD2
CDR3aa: CASSYPHRLAGGEETQYF
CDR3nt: TGTGCCAGCAGCTATCCCCACAGACTAGCGGGAGGGGAGGAGACCCAGTACTTC

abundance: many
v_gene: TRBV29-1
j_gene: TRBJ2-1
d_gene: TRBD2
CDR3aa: CSVGQRLAGVYNEQFF
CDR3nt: TGCAGCGTTGGCCAGCGACTAGCGGGAGTATACAATGAGCAGTTCTTC

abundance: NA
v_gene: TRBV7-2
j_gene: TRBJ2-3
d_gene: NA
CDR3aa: CASSLVKATDTQYF
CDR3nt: TGTGCCAGCAGCTTAGTTAAGGCCACAGATACGCAGTATTTT

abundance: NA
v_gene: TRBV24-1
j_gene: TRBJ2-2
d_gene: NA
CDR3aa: CATNGLADTGELFF
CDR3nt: TGTGCCACCAACGGACTGGCGGACACCGGGGAGCTGTTTTTT